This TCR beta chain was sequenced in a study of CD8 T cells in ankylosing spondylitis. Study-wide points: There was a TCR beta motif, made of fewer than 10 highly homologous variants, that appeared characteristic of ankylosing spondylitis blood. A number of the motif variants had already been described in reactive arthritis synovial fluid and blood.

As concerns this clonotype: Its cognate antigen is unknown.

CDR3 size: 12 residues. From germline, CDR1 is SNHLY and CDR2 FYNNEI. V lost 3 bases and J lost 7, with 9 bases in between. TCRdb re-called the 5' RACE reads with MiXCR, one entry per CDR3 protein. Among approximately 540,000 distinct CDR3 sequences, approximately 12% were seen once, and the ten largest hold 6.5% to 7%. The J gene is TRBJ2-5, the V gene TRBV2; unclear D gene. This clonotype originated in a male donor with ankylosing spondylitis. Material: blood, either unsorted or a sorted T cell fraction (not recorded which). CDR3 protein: CASSDDTRTQYF. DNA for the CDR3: TGTGCCAGCAGTGATGACACCCGGACCCAGTACTTC.